These 2 T cell receptor beta chains were all obtained from the same sample, sequenced in a study of tumor-infiltrating lymphocytes in oesophageal squamous cell carcinoma listed by TCRdb under 2016. Libraries were prepared through PCR. The instrument given in TCRdb is Illumina HiSeq 2000. TCRdb handled the public reads itself, with Q25 trimming in fastp and clone calling in MiXCR, and kept productive beta chains. When rows share a CDR3 protein, they turn into one entry using the most common DNA and genes. This sample gives around 13,000 distinct CDR3 sequences in total; around 48% of them show up just once. The leading ten clones occupy 28% of the sample. Sequencing was performed on esophageal tumor tissue. The receptors stem from a female donor with esophageal squamous cell carcinoma.

Judged by abundance, this clonotype is medium-sized. This CDR3 reads CASSEEGDTQYF. The CDR3 nucleotides read TGCGCCAGCAGTGAAGAGGGAGATACGCAGTATTTT. The chain employs TRBV10-2 and TRBJ2-3, with a weak D call TRBD2 (5 bases). V lost 3 bases and J 5 bases, leaving 6 bases between the germline ends. In germline, CDR1 is WSHSY, CDR2 SAAADI. The CDR3 covers 12 residues.

This clonotype was seen ten or more times. V gene TRBV18 combines with J gene TRBJ2-6; maybe TRBD1 (6 bases). Germline V gene lookup returns CDR1 KGHSH and CDR2 LQKENI. V shed 0 bases and J shed 4 bases, with 10 bases lying between them. The CDR3 is 16 residues long. The DNA for the CDR3 is TGTGCCAGCTCACCACCGGGGGCTGCCGGGGCCAACGTCCTGACTTTC. Translated: CASSPPGAAGANVLTF.